The clone carrying this T cell receptor (beta chain) showed up just a few times. Its specificity is not known. The junction had 10 bases not matched to a gene; V was cut back by 9 bases and J by 2 bases. Germline CDR1 reads SEHNR; CDR2 reads FQNEAQ (reference sequence). The CDR3 totals 14 residues. The assay, immunoSEQ v3.0, was run at survey level. Sequencing had a target that covered about 35,000-55,000 T-cell genomes per sample. Data came from immunoSEQ multiplex PCR; TCRdb stores just in-frame clones and leaves some out. This table holds 20,000 to 25,000 clones, approximately 90% found once. The data were obtained in a study of long-term antiretroviral therapy in people with HIV. Regarding the study as a whole: Pre-ART expanded clones dominated the repertoire at every time point. Transplant-donor-level diversity was not reached after ART, though diversity increased. In the period from about 2004 to 2017, blood was collected, possibly under older ART regimens.

This TCR derives from a man aged 55 to 69 with HIV. The material sequenced was unsorted PBMCs, taken 2.3 years after starting antiretroviral therapy. This chain connects TRBV7-9 to TRBJ2-7; 7 bases align to TRBD1. CDR3 coding DNA: TGTGCCAGTTCCGGGACAGCTATTCCCTACGAGCAGTACTTC. This codes for CASSGTAIPYEQYF.